This T cell receptor (beta chain) was profiled in a study of OX40 agonist ivuxolimab in advanced cancers. Trimming removed 4 bases at V and 0 bases at J, with 16 bases between. Germline V lookup: CDR1 SEHNR, CDR2 FQNEAQ (reference sequence). The CDR3 has 16 amino acids. The repertoire was sequenced with immunoSEQ multiplex PCR; TCRdb's copy has only in-frame clones and lacks some. The table includes more than 20,000 clones, about 87% detected once. The specimen comprised CD4+ or CD8+ T cells sorted from blood, sampled in a trial of the OX40 agonist ivuxolimab. The source is an adult with an advanced solid tumor such as melanoma, head and neck, liver or kidney cancer. The chain is built from TRBV7-9 and TRBJ2-7, with D unresolved. CDR3 nucleotide sequence: TGTGCCAGCAGCTCTCTTAGGACGCAAGGCTCCTACGAGCAGTACTTC. Translating gives CASSSLRTQGSYEQYF.